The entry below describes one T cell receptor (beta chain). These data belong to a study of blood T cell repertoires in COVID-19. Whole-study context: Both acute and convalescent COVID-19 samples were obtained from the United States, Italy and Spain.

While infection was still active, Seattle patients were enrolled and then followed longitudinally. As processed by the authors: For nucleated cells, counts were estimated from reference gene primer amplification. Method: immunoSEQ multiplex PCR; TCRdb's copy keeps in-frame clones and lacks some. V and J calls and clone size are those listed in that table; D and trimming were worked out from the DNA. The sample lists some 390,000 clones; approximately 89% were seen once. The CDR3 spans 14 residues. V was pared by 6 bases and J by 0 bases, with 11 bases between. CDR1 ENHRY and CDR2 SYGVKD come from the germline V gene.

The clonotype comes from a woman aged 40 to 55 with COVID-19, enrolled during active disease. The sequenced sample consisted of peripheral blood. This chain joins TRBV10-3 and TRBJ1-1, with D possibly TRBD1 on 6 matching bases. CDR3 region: CAIRAGGMNTEAFF. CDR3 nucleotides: TGTGCCATCAGGGCTGGGGGCATGAACACTGAAGCTTTCTTT.